Reported below is one T cell receptor (beta chain). Its target is unknown. Germline assignment: CDR1 MGHRA and CDR2 YSYEKL. The CDR3 contains 18 residues. Trimming shortened V by 4 bases and J by 5 bases, and 26 bases separated the two germline ends. The sample comes from a study of chemoradiotherapy in HPV16-positive cancers. Study conclusions and caveats: For HPV16-positive patients, expanding HPV-responsive T cells associated with longer recurrence-free survival.

Using immunoSEQ multiplex PCR, the repertoire was profiled, and TCRdb retains in-frame clones only, with some absent. The data show about 32,000 clones, around 89% seen once. Sequencing used blood, obtained from a patient who underwent chemoradiotherapy. The receptor comes from a human donor with HPV-associated anogenital cancer. This chain connects TRBV4-1 to TRBJ1-1; D gene ambiguous. Written as DNA, the CDR3 is TGCGCCAGCAGCCTAACCCAACGAGCAACTCCTTTAGGAACTGAAGCTTTCTTT. Translation: CASSLTQRATPLGTEAFF.